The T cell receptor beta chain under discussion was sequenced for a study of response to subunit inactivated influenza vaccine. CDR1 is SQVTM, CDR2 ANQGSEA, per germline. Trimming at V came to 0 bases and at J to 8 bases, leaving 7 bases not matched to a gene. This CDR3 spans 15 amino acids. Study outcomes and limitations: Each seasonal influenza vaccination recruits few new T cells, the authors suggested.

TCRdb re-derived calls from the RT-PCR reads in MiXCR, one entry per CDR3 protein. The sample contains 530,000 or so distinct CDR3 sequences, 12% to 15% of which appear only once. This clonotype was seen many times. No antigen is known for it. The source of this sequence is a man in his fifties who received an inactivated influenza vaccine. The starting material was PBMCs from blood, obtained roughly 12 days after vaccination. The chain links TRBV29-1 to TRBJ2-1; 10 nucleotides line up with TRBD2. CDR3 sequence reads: CSVEETSGRAYEQFF. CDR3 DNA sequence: TGCAGCGTTGAAGAGACGAGCGGGAGGGCCTATGAGCAGTTCTTC.